The subject of this entry is one TCR beta chain. Its specificity is not known. One base away lies a much larger clone, so this may be a sequencing read error. Germline V gives CDR1 MNHNS, CDR2 SASEGT. The CDR3 is 13 residues long. V was pared by 10 bases and J by 10 bases, with 23 bases between. This sample is part of a study of CD8+CD57+ T cells in acquired aplastic anemia. Study-level background: Mean DNA quantity obtained from sorted CD4+ and CD8+ cells was around 3.2 ug. In CD4+ cells, healthy donors produced an average of roughly 11 million reads.

Broader study findings: Patients and controls shared roughly 28 CD8+ CDR3 sequences, which appeared highly expressed in patients and within their immunodominant clones. CD8+ Simpson's diversity showed no significant patient-control difference.

The template for TCR beta VDJ and CDR3 sequence profiling was genomic DNA. TCRdb analysed the reads with MiXCR anew, one entry per CDR3 protein. The sample lists just over 400,000 distinct CDR3 sequences; around 68% were seen once. This clonotype was obtained from a human donor in good health, serving as a control. The chain combines TRBV6-1 with TRBJ2-7, with a possible D match to TRBD1 (6 bases). The sample taken for sequencing was sorted CD4+, CD8+, or CD8+CD57+ T cells (not recorded which) from PBMCs. The CDR3 nucleotides read TGTGCCATCCGGCAGACAGGTCAAGAGGCCCAGTACTTC. Protein product: CAIRQTGQEAQYF.